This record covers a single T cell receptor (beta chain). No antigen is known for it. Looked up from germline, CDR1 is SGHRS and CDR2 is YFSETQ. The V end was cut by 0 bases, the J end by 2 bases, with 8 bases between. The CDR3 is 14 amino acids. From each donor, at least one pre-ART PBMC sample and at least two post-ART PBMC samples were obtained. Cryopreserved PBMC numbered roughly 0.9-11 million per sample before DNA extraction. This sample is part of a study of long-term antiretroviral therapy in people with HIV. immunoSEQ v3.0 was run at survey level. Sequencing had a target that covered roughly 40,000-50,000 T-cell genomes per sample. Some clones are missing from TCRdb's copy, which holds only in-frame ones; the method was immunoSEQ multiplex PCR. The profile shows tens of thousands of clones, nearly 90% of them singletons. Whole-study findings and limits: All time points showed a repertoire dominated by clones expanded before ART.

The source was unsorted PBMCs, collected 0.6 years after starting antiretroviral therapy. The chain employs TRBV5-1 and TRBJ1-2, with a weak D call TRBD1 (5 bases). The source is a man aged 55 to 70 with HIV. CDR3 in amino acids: CASSLGDGNYGYTF. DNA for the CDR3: TGCGCCAGCAGCTTGGGGGACGGAAACTATGGCTACACCTTC.